These 25 T cell receptor beta chains came from one sample sequenced in a study of T cells in localized non-small cell lung cancer. TCRdb keeps only in-frame clones here, not all; method: immunoSEQ multiplex PCR. The table includes nearly 25,000 clones, 75% to 90% detected once. The sample consisted of peripheral blood, taken before any cancer treatment. Receptors originate from a male donor older than 55 with stage II squamous cell lung carcinoma.

The V call is TRBV6-1, the J call TRBJ2-3, with D perhaps matching TRBD2 (5 bases). Trimming stripped 3 bases from V and 4 bases from J, with 11 bases between. The CDR3 is 14 amino acids. Germline CDR1 and CDR2: MNHNS and SASEGT. The CDR3 region is CASSDLLVADTQYF. DNA of the CDR3: TGTGCCAGCAGTGATCTACTAGTGGCAGATACGCAGTATTTT.

This chain connects TRBV30 to TRBJ2-5, with 9 bases identical to TRBD1. This CDR3 has 17 residues. CDR1 is GTSNPN and CDR2 is SVGIG in the germline V gene (reference sequence). With V trimmed by 1 base and J by 3 bases, 12 bases remained unmatched. As DNA, the CDR3 is TGTGCCTGGAGTGGAATTAAACCGGGACAGGGAAAAGAGACCCAGTACTTC. It encodes CAWSGIKPGQGKETQYF.

This clone was detected only once. This rearrangement joins TRBV2 to TRBJ1-1, with D unclear. V shed 3 bases and J shed 8 bases, with 13 bases lying between them. The CDR3 covers 13 residues. Germline CDR1 is SNHLY and CDR2 is FYNNEI. As DNA, the CDR3 is TGTGCCAGCAGTGACGACCTCCCCCGGGAAGCTTTCTTT. Protein: CASSDDLPREAFF.

This chain uses TRBV4-3 with TRBJ2-1; either TRBD1 or TRBD2 may fit D (5 bases each). This CDR3 has 15 amino acids. The germline V gene encodes CDR1 LGHNA and CDR2 YSLEER. Trimming left V 4 bases short and J 6 bases short, with 16 bases between. CDR3 bases: TGCGCCAGCAGCCGGGGACCACCCCAATCCAATGAGCAGTTCTTC. Its translation: CASSRGPPQSNEQFF.

The V call is TRBV9, the J call TRBJ1-1, with no clear D. Per the germline V gene, CDR1 is SGDLS and CDR2 is YYNGEE. Trimming took 3 bases from V and 3 from J, leaving 12 bases between them. This CDR3 comprises 14 residues. This CDR3 reads CASSESLGHTEAFF. CDR3 coding DNA: TGTGCCAGCAGCGAATCTCTAGGACACACTGAAGCTTTCTTT.

This clone was seen only once. The rearrangement uses TRBV25-1 and TRBJ2-6; D is unresolved. The CDR3 length is 13 residues. The germline V and J ends were trimmed by 5 bases and 2 bases, with 4 bases remaining between them. Germline CDR1 reads MGHDK; CDR2 reads SYGVNS. The CDR3 DNA follows: TGTGCCAGCAGTCTAGCTGGGGCCAACGTCCTGACTTTC. Protein sequence: CASSLAGANVLTF.

This chain connects TRBV11-2 to TRBJ2-5; TRBD1 matches at 7 bases. Per germline, CDR1 SGHAT and CDR2 FQNNGV. V shed 4 bases, J shed 5 bases, and the junction held 4 bases outside the gene matches. This CDR3 has 13 residues. CDR3 nucleotides: TGTGCCAGCAGCTCCGCGGACAGGGAGACCCAGTACTTC. Amino acids: CASSSADRETQYF.

This chain connects TRBV5-4 to TRBJ2-7; D may be TRBD2 (5 bases). V was pared by 0 bases and J by 2 bases, with 6 bases between. There are 13 residues in the CDR3. CDR1 SGHNT and CDR2 YYREEE come from the germline V gene (reference sequence). Here the CDR3 reads CASSLELAYEQYF. The CDR3 DNA is TGTGCCAGCAGCTTGGAACTAGCCTACGAGCAGTACTTC.

The gene calls are TRBV6-1 and TRBJ2-3, with D perhaps assigned TRBD1 or TRBD2 (5 bases each). Germline-derived CDR1 and CDR2 are MNHNS and SASEGT. This CDR3 spans 15 amino acids. V lost 7 bases and J lost 0, with 14 bases in between. Here the CDR3 DNA reads TGTGCCAGCAACCTTATTGGGGGAAGCACAGATACGCAGTATTTT. Protein sequence: CASNLIGGSTDTQYF.

The chain employs TRBV9 and TRBJ1-1; D unclear. Trimming shortened V by 0 bases and J by 3 bases, and 6 bases separated the two germline ends. Germline V gene sequence: CDR1 SGDLS, CDR2 YYNGEE. The CDR3 runs 13 residues. The CDR3 spells CASSVGDYTEAFF. DNA for the CDR3: TGTGCCAGCAGCGTAGGGGATTACACTGAAGCTTTCTTT.

The V call is TRBV5-1, the J call TRBJ2-5, with a weak D call TRBD1 (5 bases). The CDR3 is 16 residues long. Per the germline V gene, CDR1 is SGHRS and CDR2 is YFSETQ. V gave up 2 bases and J gave up 5 bases, with 19 bases separating them. The CDR3 spells CASSLIGQGFRETQYF. The CDR3 DNA is TGCGCCAGCAGCTTAATTGGGCAGGGCTTTAGGGAGACCCAGTACTTC.

The CDR3 reads CAWSPTGALAVQYF. For the CDR3, the DNA is TGTGCCTGGAGTCCGACAGGGGCCCTAGCGGTCCAGTACTTC. J is TRBJ2-5 and V is TRBV30; a possible D gene is TRBD1 (8 bases). Trimming removed 2 bases from V and 10 bases from J, with 20 bases in between. Germline CDR1 GTSNPN, CDR2 SVGIG (reference sequence). The CDR3 is 14 amino acids.

The chain is built from TRBV7-2 and TRBJ2-2; maybe TRBD1 (5 bases). This CDR3 has 14 residues. The germline CDR1 and CDR2 sequences are SGHTA and FQGNSA. The V and J ends lost 3 bases and 4 bases respectively, with 9 bases between them. The CDR3 region is CASSLGLTTGELFF. The DNA for the CDR3 is TGTGCCAGCAGCTTGGGGCTCACCACCGGGGAGCTGTTTTTT.

As concerns this clone: At one end, the junction sequence differs from germline, possibly due to a read error. The sample carries other DNA sequences with the same CDR3. The genes are TRBV5-8 and TRBJ2-7; 12 positions agree with TRBD2. The CDR3 has 16 residues. The V gene's germline CDR1 is SGHTS and CDR2 YDEGEE. DNA of the CDR3: TGTGCCAGCAGCTTCGGGACTAGCGGGTTTTCCTACGAGCAGTACTTT. This sequence encodes CASSFGTSGFSYEQYF.

This sequence joins TRBV7-2 and TRBJ2-1; no firm D call. This CDR3 comprises 17 residues. The V gene lost 1 base and the J gene lost 4 bases, with 17 bases spanning the gap. The V gene's germline CDR1 is SGHTA and CDR2 FQGNSA. The CDR3 DNA follows: TGTGCCAGCAGCTTAGAGGGCGGCTCGTGGTTTTACAATGAGCAGTTCTTC. Translating it yields CASSLEGGSWFYNEQFF.

The sample holds a few counts of this clone. The J gene is TRBJ2-2, the V gene TRBV5-1, with 8 bases aligning to TRBD1. CDR3 size: 14 residues. Germline V CDR1 and CDR2: SGHRS, YFSETQ. V shed 4 bases, J shed 8 bases, and the junction held 7 bases outside the gene matches. DNA for the CDR3: TGCGCCAGCAGCCCGGACAGGGAGTGGGGGGAGCTGTTTTTT. Residues: CASSPDREWGELFF.

There are a few counts of this clone. This rearrangement joins TRBV19 to TRBJ1-2; a possible D gene is TRBD1 (6 bases). The CDR3 loop spans 13 amino acids. V was pared by 7 bases and J by 4 bases, with 13 bases between. Germline CDR1 and CDR2: LNHDA and SQIVND (reference sequence). The CDR3 region is CASTRGGLYGYTF. DNA for the CDR3: TGTGCCAGTACCCGAGGGGGGCTCTATGGCTACACCTTC.

This clone was detected only a few times. The chain has TRBV5-6 and TRBJ2-7; 7 bases line up with TRBD2. CDR1 is SGHDT and CDR2 is YYEEEE in the germline V gene. Germline trimming cut 4 bases from V and 2 bases from J; bases unmatched to any gene: 6. CDR3 length equals 14 residues. This CDR3 is CASSRGLGAYEQYF. CDR3 in DNA: TGTGCCAGCAGCCGCGGACTAGGGGCCTACGAGCAGTACTTC.

The chain is built from TRBV5-4 and TRBJ2-1; 10 nucleotides line up with TRBD2. V lost 0 bases and J lost 4; bases outside the gene matches: 4. The CDR3 spans 16 residues. CDR1 is SGHNT and CDR2 is YYREEE in the germline V gene (reference sequence). The CDR3 coding sequence is TGTGCCAGCAGCTTGGGAGCTAGCGGGGGTTACAATGAGCAGTTCTTC. This translates into CASSLGASGGYNEQFF.

The chain carries TRBV7-8 and TRBJ2-3; D uncertain. Per the germline V gene, CDR1 is SGHVS and CDR2 is FQNEAQ. The CDR3 extends over 14 amino acids. V lost 4 bases to trimming and J lost 1 base, with 9 bases between them. CDR3 loop: CASSYWTGTDTQYF. As DNA, the CDR3 is TGTGCCAGCAGCTACTGGACGGGCACAGATACGCAGTATTTT.

The V and J genes are TRBV6-1 and TRBJ2-5, with TRBD2 identical over 7 bases. The germline V gene encodes CDR1 MNHNS and CDR2 SASEGT. V dropped 5 bases and J dropped 3; count of bases not matched to a gene: 9. The CDR3 consists of 15 residues. Here the CDR3 reads CASSSRGSGEETQYF. CDR3 bases: TGTGCCAGCAGTTCCCGGGGGAGCGGGGAAGAGACCCAGTACTTC.

The chain recombines TRBV5-1 with TRBJ2-1; 10 bases align to TRBD2. This CDR3 comprises 15 residues. Trimming took 2 bases from V and 3 from J; bases not matched to a gene: 2. Germline-derived CDR1 and CDR2 are SGHRS and YFSETQ. CDR3 sequence reads: CASSFGLADYNEQFF. CDR3 in DNA: TGCGCCAGCAGCTTCGGACTAGCGGACTACAATGAGCAGTTCTTC. Filled out from reference TRBV5-1 and TRBJ2-1, the complete variable domain reads KAGVTQTPRYLIKTRGQQVTLSCSPISGHRSVSWYQQTPGQGLQFLFEYFSETQRNKGNFPGRFSGRQFSNSRSEMNVSTLELGDSALYLCASSFGLADYNEQFFGPGTRLTVL.

This chain links TRBV11-2 with TRBJ2-2; 14 bases match TRBD2. CDR3 length: 19 amino acids. Germline CDR1 reads SGHAT; CDR2 reads FQNNGV. The V and J ends lost 4 bases and 2 bases, in that order; junction bases with no gene match: 9. The CDR3 nucleotides read TGTGCCAGCAGCTCGGGACTAGCGGGAGCCCTACCCAACACCGGGGAGCTGTTTTTT. This sequence encodes CASSSGLAGALPNTGELFF.

The J gene is TRBJ2-1, the V gene TRBV6-6; TRBD2 is a possible D gene (6 bases). The CDR3 contains 12 residues. CDR1 and CDR2 (germline): MNHNY, SVGAGI (reference sequence). With 4 bases removed from V and 10 bases from J, the gap between germline ends came to 11 bases. The CDR3 is CASSSPAGEQFF. DNA of the CDR3: TGTGCCAGCAGTTCACCCGCGGGAGAGCAGTTCTTC.

Of note for this clone: A junction boundary mismatches the germline segment, possibly from a read error. The rearrangement uses TRBV5-1 and TRBJ2-7; TRBD2 is a possible D gene (6 bases). CDR1 is SGHRS and CDR2 is YFSETQ in the germline V gene. This CDR3 has 12 amino acids. This CDR3 reads CASKGSGYQQYF. CDR3 coding DNA: TGCGCCAGCAAAGGTAGCGGCTACCAGCAGTACTTC.